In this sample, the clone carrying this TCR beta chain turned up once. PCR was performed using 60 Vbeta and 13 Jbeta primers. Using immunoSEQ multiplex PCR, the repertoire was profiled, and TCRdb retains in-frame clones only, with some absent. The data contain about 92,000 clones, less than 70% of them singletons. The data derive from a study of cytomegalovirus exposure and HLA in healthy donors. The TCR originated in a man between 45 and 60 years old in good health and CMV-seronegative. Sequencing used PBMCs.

DNA for the CDR3: TGTGCCAGCAATTTTGGGGGCGTCCCCTACGAGCAGTACTTC. Translating gives CASNFGGVPYEQYF. This sequence joins TRBV2 and TRBJ2-7; a weak D match, TRBD1 (6 bases). V was trimmed by 7 bases and J by 2 bases, leaving 15 bases between them. From germline, CDR1 is SNHLY and CDR2 FYNNEI. This CDR3 has 14 amino acids.